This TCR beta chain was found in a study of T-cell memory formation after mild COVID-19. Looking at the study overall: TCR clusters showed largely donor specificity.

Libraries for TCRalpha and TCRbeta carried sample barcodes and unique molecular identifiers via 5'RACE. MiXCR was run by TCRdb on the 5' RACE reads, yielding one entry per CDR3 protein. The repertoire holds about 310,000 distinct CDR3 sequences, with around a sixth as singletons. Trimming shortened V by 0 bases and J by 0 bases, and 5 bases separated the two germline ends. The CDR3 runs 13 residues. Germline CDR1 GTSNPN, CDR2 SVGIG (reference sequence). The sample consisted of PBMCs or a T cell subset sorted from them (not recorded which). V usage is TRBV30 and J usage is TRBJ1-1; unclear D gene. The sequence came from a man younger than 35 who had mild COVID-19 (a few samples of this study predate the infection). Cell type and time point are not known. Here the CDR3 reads CAWSVSVNTEAFF. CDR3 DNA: TGTGCCTGGAGTGTATCGGTGAACACTGAAGCTTTCTTT.